What follows are 25 T cell receptor beta chains derived from one specimen sequenced in a study of T-cell memory formation after mild COVID-19. TCRdb re-called the 5' RACE reads through MiXCR, storing one row per CDR3 protein. Of around 510,000 distinct CDR3 sequences listed, roughly 21% are singletons. Sequencing was done on a sample of PBMCs or a T cell subset sorted from them (not recorded which). These receptors came from an adult woman who had mild COVID-19 (a few samples of this study predate the infection). Cell type and time point are not known.

This chain joins TRBV25-1 and TRBJ2-5; TRBD2 aligns across 8 bases. V shed 6 bases, J shed 2 bases, and the junction held 2 bases outside the gene matches. Germline CDR1 and CDR2: MGHDK and SYGVNS. This CDR3 is 13 amino acids long. CDR3 protein: CASRERGQETQYF. DNA of the CDR3: TGTGCCAGCAGGGAGCGGGGGCAAGAGACCCAGTACTTC.

This clonotype was observed a few times. The chain couples TRBV28 to TRBJ1-5; the D gene is possibly TRBD1 (5 bases). Deletions cut 5 bases from V and 1 base from J, with 9 bases between. The CDR3 runs 14 residues. Germline CDR1 and CDR2: MDHEN and SYDVKM. The CDR3 DNA follows: TGTGCCAGCAGTGGGGGGACGAGCAATCAGCCCCAGCATTTT. Protein sequence: CASSGGTSNQPQHF.

This sequence joins TRBV12-3 or TRBV12-4 and TRBJ1-4; TRBD1 matches 8 bases. The CDR3 covers 15 residues. V shed 7 bases, J shed 4 bases, and the junction held 8 bases outside the gene matches. DNA for the CDR3: TGTGCCAGCAACCCGACAGGGGCCGGTAATGAAAAACTGTTTTTT. Translation gives CASNPTGAGNEKLFF.

This clonotype was observed a few times. V gene TRBV3-1 combines with J gene TRBJ2-3; TRBD1 matches 7 bases. The V segment lost 2 bases and the J segment 2 bases; nucleotides outside the gene matches: 7. Germline CDR1 LGHDT, CDR2 YNNKEL (reference sequence). The CDR3 length is 16 residues. The CDR3 bases are TGTGCCAGCAGCCAAAGGACAGGATGGGACACAGATACGCAGTATTTT. The encoded protein is CASSQRTGWDTDTQYF.

In nucleotides, the CDR3 is TGTGCCAGCAGCCAAGAGCATAGCGGGAGCTCCTACAATGAGCAGTTCTTC. Translation: CASSQEHSGSSYNEQFF. V usage is TRBV4-2 and J usage is TRBJ2-1; TRBD2 matches 9 bases. CDR1 LGHNA and CDR2 YNFKEQ come from the germline V gene. The CDR3 is made up of 17 amino acids. The junction had 3 bases not matched to a gene; V was cut back by 0 bases and J by 0 bases.

This chain links TRBV12-3 or TRBV12-4 with TRBJ2-5; no clear D. V was pared by 11 bases and J by 5 bases, with 15 bases between. This CDR3 is 12 amino acids long. DNA of the CDR3: TGTGCCTCTCAGGACGGTCGGGAGACCCAGTACTTC. This gives the protein CASQDGRETQYF.

The chain recombines TRBV20-1 with TRBJ2-2, with 10 bases lining up with TRBD2. The CDR3 has 13 amino acids. The trim removed 4 bases at V and 4 bases at J, leaving 0 bases unmatched. The germline V gene encodes CDR1 DFQATT and CDR2 SNEGSKA (reference sequence). CDR3 bases: TGCAGTGCTAAGCGGGGGGGCACCGGGGAGCTGTTTTTT. It is translated as CSAKRGGTGELFF.

This clonotype came up a few times. This rearrangement joins TRBV12-3 or TRBV12-4 to TRBJ1-4; D ambiguous. There are 13 residues in the CDR3. Trimming stripped 5 bases from V and 0 bases from J, with 4 bases between. The DNA for the CDR3 is TGTGCCAGCAGTCCCACAACTAATGAAAAACTGTTTTTT. It codes for CASSPTTNEKLFF.

The chain's CDR3 is CATRLGLMLNTEAFF. The CDR3 nucleotides read TGTGCCACCAGATTGGGCCTTATGCTGAACACTGAAGCTTTCTTT. The J gene is TRBJ1-1, the V gene TRBV15; D is unresolved. The germline V gene has CDR1 LNHNV and CDR2 YYDKDF (reference sequence). V was cut by 6 bases and J by 0 bases, with 14 bases left in between. The CDR3 extends over 15 amino acids.

In its sample, this clonotype was seen once. CDR3 bases: TGTGCCAGCAGCCCCATCGGAGGGGCCAACAATGAGCAGTTCTTC. Residues: CASSPIGGANNEQFF. V and J are TRBV3-1 and TRBJ2-1; D perhaps matches TRBD2 (6 bases). V shed 4 bases and J shed 5 bases, with 15 bases lying between them. From germline, CDR1 is LGHDT and CDR2 YNNKEL (reference sequence). The CDR3 is 15 residues long.

The genes are TRBV12-3 or TRBV12-4 and TRBJ2-3; 8 nucleotides line up with TRBD2. Trimming took 5 bases from V and 3 from J; bases not matched to a gene: 10. The CDR3 is 16 amino acids. CDR3 sequence reads: CASSLTGGWKTDTQYF. The CDR3 DNA sequence: TGTGCCAGCAGTCTAACGGGGGGGTGGAAGACAGATACGCAGTATTTT.

This clonotype was counted only a few times. The V call is TRBV5-5, the J call TRBJ2-1; D assignment may be TRBD1 or TRBD2 (5 bases each). V lost 0 bases and J lost 6, with 10 bases in between. This CDR3 has 14 amino acids. The germline gives CDR1 SGHKS, CDR2 YYEKEE (reference sequence). The CDR3: CASSLVRGSNEQFF. DNA for the CDR3: TGTGCCAGCAGCTTGGTTCGGGGCAGCAATGAGCAGTTCTTC. The whole variable domain, remainder taken from reference TRBV5-5 and TRBJ2-1, is DAGVTQSPTHLIKTRGQQVTLRCSPISGHKSVSWYQQVLGQGPQFIFQYYEKEERGRGNFPDRFSARQFPNYSSELNVNALLLGDSALYLCASSLVRGSNEQFFGPGTRLTVL.

The chain combines TRBV11-1 with TRBJ2-2; tentatively, D is TRBD1 (5 bases). In germline, CDR1 is SGHAT, CDR2 FQDESV (reference sequence). The CDR3 covers 17 residues. Between the trimmed V and J ends, which lost 5 bases and 1 base, there was a span of 17 bases. Here the CDR3 DNA reads TGTGCCAGCAGCGATCTCAAGGACACTATGAACACCGGGGAGCTGTTTTTT. This sequence encodes CASSDLKDTMNTGELFF.

The chain carries TRBV29-1 and TRBJ1-4; no clear D. The CDR3 totals 16 residues. The V end was cut by 6 bases, the J end by 0 bases, with 17 bases between. The germline V gene has CDR1 SQVTM and CDR2 ANQGSEA. In DNA form, the CDR3 reads TGCAGCGTCCATAACCCCCTCAGCCCAACTAATGAAAAACTGTTTTTT. It is translated as CSVHNPLSPTNEKLFF.

The chain employs TRBV27 and TRBJ1-2; maybe TRBD1 (5 bases). The germline V and J ends were trimmed by 2 bases and 9 bases, with 13 bases remaining between them. The germline CDR1 and CDR2 sequences are MNHEY and SMNVEV (reference sequence). This CDR3 comprises 13 residues. The CDR3: CASSLDGGNRYTF. The CDR3 region has the DNA TGTGCCAGCAGTTTAGACGGGGGGAATCGCTACACCTTC.

The sample holds a few counts of this clonotype. The chain carries TRBV27 and TRBJ1-2; no definite D call. In germline, CDR1 is MNHEY, CDR2 SMNVEV (reference sequence). V was shortened by 0 bases and J by 6 bases, with 14 bases between the two germline ends. This CDR3 comprises 15 residues. The CDR3 region has the DNA TGTGCCAGCAGTTTATCGGGTGGGCTCGTAGATGGCTACACCTTC. Amino acid sequence: CASSLSGGLVDGYTF.

A few counts support this clonotype. This sequence joins TRBV5-1 and TRBJ2-7; perhaps TRBD1 as D (6 bases). CDR1 SGHRS and CDR2 YFSETQ come from the germline V gene. The CDR3 consists of 13 residues. Trimming took off 2 bases at V and 3 bases at J, with 9 bases between the two ends. The CDR3 sequence: CASSFNRDYEQYF. Here the CDR3 DNA reads TGCGCCAGCAGCTTCAACAGGGACTACGAGCAGTACTTC.

This clonotype was counted only a few times. For the CDR3, the DNA is TGTGCCAGCAGCCCAGGGCAGAGCGATGAGCAGTTCTTC. It yields the protein CASSPGQSDEQFF. The chain joins TRBV7-9 to TRBJ2-1; a weak D match, TRBD1 (5 bases). V lost 5 bases and J lost 8, with 13 bases in between. Germline assignment: CDR1 SEHNR and CDR2 FQNEAQ (reference sequence). The CDR3 loop spans 13 amino acids.

The gene calls are TRBV4-1 and TRBJ1-1, with D possibly being TRBD1 (5 bases). CDR1 and CDR2 (germline): MGHRA, YSYEKL. With 2 bases removed from V and 2 bases from J, the gap between germline ends came to 12 bases. The CDR3 has 15 residues. The CDR3 here is CASSQQAGANTEAFF. CDR3 DNA sequence: TGCGCCAGCAGCCAACAAGCTGGGGCCAACACTGAAGCTTTCTTT.

This clonotype occurred a few times. The chain carries TRBV6-5 and TRBJ1-1, with TRBD1 matching 12 bases. The ends lost 5 bases at V and 10 bases at J; junction bases unmatched: 8. CDR3 length: 14 residues. Germline V CDR1 and CDR2: MNHEY, SVGAGI. CDR3 amino acids: CASSPGQGAQGAFF. CDR3 nucleotides: TGTGCCAGCAGTCCGGGACAGGGGGCGCAGGGAGCTTTCTTT.

This clonotype was recorded at least ten times. The chain joins TRBV19 to TRBJ2-7, with 11 bases matching TRBD2. The V and J ends lost 6 bases and 3 bases, in that order; junction bases with no gene match: 7. Per germline, CDR1 LNHDA and CDR2 SQIVND (reference sequence). This CDR3 is built from 15 residues. CDR3 protein: CASRLTSGNIYEQYF. CDR3 coding DNA: TGTGCCAGTAGGTTGACTAGCGGGAATATCTACGAGCAGTACTTC.

This clonotype was picked up a small number of times. The chain joins TRBV7-9 to TRBJ2-1; TRBD1 aligns across 7 bases. Germline-derived CDR1 and CDR2 are SEHNR and FQNEAQ (reference sequence). This CDR3 is built from 11 residues. V shed 6 bases and J 13 bases; nucleotides not matched to a gene: 6. CDR3 region: CASRLRDRQFF. The CDR3 coding sequence is TGTGCCAGCAGGCTCCGGGACAGACAGTTCTTC.

This chain joins TRBV10-3 and TRBJ2-5; 7 nucleotides agree with TRBD1. The germline CDR1 and CDR2 sequences are ENHRY and SYGVKD. Unmatched junction bases numbered 2, after V lost 6 bases and J lost 4 bases. The CDR3 has 12 amino acids. CDR3 in amino acids: CAISRDRETQYF. As DNA, the CDR3 is TGTGCCATCAGCCGGGACAGAGAGACCCAGTACTTC.

The rearrangement links TRBV30 to TRBJ1-1; TRBD1 is a possible D gene (5 bases). V was clipped by 2 bases and J by 4 bases, with 17 bases between them. Germline V lookup: CDR1 GTSNPN, CDR2 SVGIG (reference sequence). The CDR3 length is 15 residues. CDR3 sequence (DNA): TGTGCCTGGAGTCTGGGGGGAGGACGAGTCACTGAAGCTTTCTTT. Its translation: CAWSLGGGRVTEAFF.

This clonotype came up many times. V gene TRBV12-3 or TRBV12-4 combines with J gene TRBJ1-2; 7 nucleotides agree with TRBD1. This CDR3 contains 13 residues. With V trimmed by 5 bases and J by 4 bases, 4 bases remained unmatched. CDR3 residues: CASSRTGTYGYTF. CDR3 DNA sequence: TGTGCCAGCAGTCGGACAGGAACCTATGGCTACACCTTC.